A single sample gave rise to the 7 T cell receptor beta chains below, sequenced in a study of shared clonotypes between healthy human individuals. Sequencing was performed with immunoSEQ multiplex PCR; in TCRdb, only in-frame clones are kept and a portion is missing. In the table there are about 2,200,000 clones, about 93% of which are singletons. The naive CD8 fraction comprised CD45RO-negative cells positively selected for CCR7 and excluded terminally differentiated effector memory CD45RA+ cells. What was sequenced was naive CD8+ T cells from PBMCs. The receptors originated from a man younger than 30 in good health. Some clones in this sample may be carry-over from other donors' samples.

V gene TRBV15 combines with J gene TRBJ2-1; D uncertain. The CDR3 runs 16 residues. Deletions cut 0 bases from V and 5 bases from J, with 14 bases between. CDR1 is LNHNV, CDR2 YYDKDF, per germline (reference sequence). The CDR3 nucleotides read TGTGCCACCAGCAGAGATAGGGTCCAGTTAGACAATGAGCAGTTCTTC. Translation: CATSRDRVQLDNEQFF.

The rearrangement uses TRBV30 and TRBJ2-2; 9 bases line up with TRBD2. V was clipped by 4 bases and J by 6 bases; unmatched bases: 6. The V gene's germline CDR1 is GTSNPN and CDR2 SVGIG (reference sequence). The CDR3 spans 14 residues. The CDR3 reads CAWNPLAGPGELFF. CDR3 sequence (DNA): TGTGCCTGGAACCCTCTAGCGGGACCCGGGGAGCTGTTTTTT.

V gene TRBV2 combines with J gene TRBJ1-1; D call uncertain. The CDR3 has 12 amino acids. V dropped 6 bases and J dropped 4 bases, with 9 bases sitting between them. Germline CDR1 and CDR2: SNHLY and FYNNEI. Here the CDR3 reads CASRRRVTEAFF. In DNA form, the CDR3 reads TGTGCCAGCAGGAGGAGGGTCACTGAAGCTTTCTTT.

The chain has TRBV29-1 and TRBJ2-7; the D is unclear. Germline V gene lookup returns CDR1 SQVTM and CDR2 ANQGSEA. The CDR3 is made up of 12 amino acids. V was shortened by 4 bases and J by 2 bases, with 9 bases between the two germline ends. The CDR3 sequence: CSVAYRAYEQYF. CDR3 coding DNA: TGCAGCGTTGCGTACAGAGCCTACGAGCAGTACTTC.

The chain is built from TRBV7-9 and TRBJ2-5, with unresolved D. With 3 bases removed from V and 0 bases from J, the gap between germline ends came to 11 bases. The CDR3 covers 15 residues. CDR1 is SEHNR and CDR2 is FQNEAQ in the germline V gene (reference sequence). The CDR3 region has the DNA TGTGCCAGCAGCTTCCAGACACTCGACCAAGAGACCCAGTACTTC. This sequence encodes CASSFQTLDQETQYF.

The CDR3, as DNA: TGTGCCAGCAGTTACTCGCCGGCTAGCGTCACAGATACGCAGTATTTT. This gives the protein CASSYSPASVTDTQYF. The V and J genes are TRBV6-5 and TRBJ2-3, with a weak D call TRBD2 (6 bases). The germline V gene encodes CDR1 MNHEY and CDR2 SVGAGI. The length of the CDR3 is 16 residues. Trimming stripped 0 bases from V and 2 bases from J, with 12 bases between.

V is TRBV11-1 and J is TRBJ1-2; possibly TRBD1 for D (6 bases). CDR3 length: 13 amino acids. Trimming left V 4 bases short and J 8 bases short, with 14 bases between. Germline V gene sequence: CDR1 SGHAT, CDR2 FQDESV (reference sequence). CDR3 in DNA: TGTGCCAGCAGCTCGGACAGTATGTTGGGCTACACCTTC. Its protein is CASSSDSMLGYTF.